This T cell receptor beta chain was documented in a study of cytomegalovirus exposure and HLA in healthy donors. Findings of the study overall: Association of a missense DCLRE1C variant with TCR beta V- and J-gene trimming was reported in a later analysis. Highest at DRB1 and lowest at HLA-C, TCR association rates differed among HLA loci in a later analysis.

The PCR used 60 Vbeta and 13 Jbeta primers. The table came from immunoSEQ multiplex PCR; TCRdb's copy has only in-frame clones and leaves some out. Of 150,000 to 200,000 clones in the sample, 9.5% to 15% were seen once. About this clone itself: The antigen remains unidentified.

The CDR3 has 15 residues. With V trimmed by 3 bases and J by 2 bases, 3 bases remained unmatched. Germline CDR1 is SGHDT and CDR2 is YYEEEE. The sample was PBMCs. The chain employs TRBV5-6 and TRBJ2-5; 11 positions agree with TRBD2. The receptor's source is a man over 45 in good health and CMV-seropositive. The CDR3 region is CASSWIAGGQETQYF. The DNA of the CDR3 is TGTGCCAGCAGCTGGATAGCGGGGGGGCAAGAGACCCAGTACTTC.